Below, 30 T cell receptor beta chains from the same sample are listed, as sequenced in a study of blood T cell repertoires in COVID-19 (TCRdb year 2020). Library method: the immunoSEQ multiplex PCR assay. The table was pulled from immuneACCESS by TCRdb, which kept in-frame rearrangements only. Such tables lose some clones; where checked, under half of the loss comes from unresolved V genes, and the rest has no known cause. In this sample the table shows 78,000 or so clones, roughly 80% of which occur a single time. The ten largest make up roughly 12% of the sample. The material sequenced was peripheral blood. The receptors derive from a man aged 80 or over with acute or convalescent COVID-19.

The gene calls are TRBV7-3 and TRBJ2-1, with TRBD2 matching 8 bases. The CDR3 consists of 16 residues. In germline, CDR1 is SGHTA, CDR2 FQGTGA. Trimming at V came to 0 bases and at J to 4 bases, leaving 5 bases not matched to a gene. The chain's CDR3 is CASSLTVLAGYNEQFF. The CDR3 DNA is TGTGCCAGCAGCTTAACTGTGCTAGCGGGTTACAATGAGCAGTTCTTC.

The chain is built from TRBV9 and TRBJ1-2, with 8 bases matching TRBD1. The germline V gene encodes CDR1 SGDLS and CDR2 YYNGEE. Trimming removed 4 bases from V and 5 bases from J; junction bases left unmatched: 7. This CDR3 has 14 amino acids. The CDR3 region is CASSPLTGAYGYTF. DNA for the CDR3: TGTGCCAGCAGCCCTCTGACAGGGGCTTATGGCTACACCTTC.

This clone was seen more than once but under ten times. The chain carries TRBV25-1 and TRBJ1-2; no clear D. This CDR3 is built from 17 residues. The ends were cut back, 1 base at V and 3 bases at J, with 18 bases in the middle. Germline-derived CDR1 and CDR2 are MGHDK and SYGVNS. The CDR3 DNA reads TGTGCCAGCAGTGAATTTAGCGCGGCAGGATCCTACTATGGCTACACCTTC. This gives the protein CASSEFSAAGSYYGYTF.

V is TRBV2 and J is TRBJ2-2; no firm D call. Germline V gene sequence: CDR1 SNHLY, CDR2 FYNNEI. Deletions cut 5 bases from V and 4 bases from J, with 11 bases between. The CDR3 spans 14 residues. The CDR3 protein is CASSYHSGTGELFF. CDR3 nucleotide sequence: TGTGCCAGCAGTTACCATTCGGGCACCGGGGAGCTGTTTTTT.

The V gene is TRBV19, the J gene TRBJ1-1, with 11 bases matching TRBD1. Germline CDR1 reads LNHDA; CDR2 reads SQIVND (reference sequence). V lost 6 bases to trimming and J lost 4 bases; unmatched junction nucleotides: 7. The CDR3 runs to 15 residues. The CDR3: CASRTGTGGFTEAFF. CDR3 bases: TGTGCCAGTAGGACCGGGACAGGGGGGTTCACTGAAGCTTTCTTT.

V usage is TRBV28 and J usage is TRBJ1-2, with D unclear. V was clipped by 4 bases and J by 4 bases, with 13 bases between them. Germline CDR1 and CDR2: MDHEN and SYDVKM. CDR3 length: 14 amino acids. The CDR3 loop reads CASSSHGLGYGYTF. The CDR3 DNA reads as TGTGCCAGCAGTTCCCACGGACTTGGCTATGGCTACACCTTC.

The chain has TRBV19 and TRBJ1-5; TRBD1 agrees at 10 bases. Trimming took 6 bases from V and 7 from J; bases not matched to a gene: 6. The CDR3 runs to 14 residues. Looked up from germline, CDR1 is LNHDA and CDR2 is SQIVND (reference sequence). The chain's CDR3 is CASRSGTGVQPQHF. The DNA for the CDR3 is TGTGCCAGTAGGTCCGGGACAGGGGTACAGCCCCAGCATTTT.

The chain joins TRBV15 to TRBJ2-1; TRBD2 matches at 8 bases. This CDR3 is 16 amino acids long. The germline CDR1 and CDR2 sequences are LNHNV and YYDKDF (reference sequence). The trim removed 1 base at V and 4 bases at J, leaving 6 bases unmatched. Here the CDR3 reads CATSRVGSGVYNEQFF. CDR3 DNA sequence: TGTGCCACCAGCAGAGTGGGTAGCGGGGTTTACAATGAGCAGTTCTTC. Supplemented by reference TRBV15 and TRBJ2-1, the full variable domain reads DAMVIQNPRYQVTQFGKPVTLSCSQTLNHNVMYWYQQKSSQAPKLLFHYYDKDFNNEADTPDNFQSRRPNTSFCFLDIRSPGLGDTAMYLCATSRVGSGVYNEQFFGPGTRLTVL.

This sequence joins TRBV11-2 and TRBJ2-1, with 7 bases that match TRBD2. The CDR3 sequence is 15 residues long. V dropped 3 bases and J dropped 4; count of bases not matched to a gene: 6. CDR1 and CDR2 (germline): SGHAT, FQNNGV. The DNA of the CDR3 is TGTGCCAGCAGCTTCTCTAGCGGAGATTACAATGAGCAGTTCTTC. It specifies CASSFSSGDYNEQFF.

This rearrangement joins TRBV3-1 (or the pseudogene TRBV3-2) to TRBJ2-4, with 15 bases that match TRBD2. The CDR3 has 19 residues. Germline assignment: CDR1 LGHDT and CDR2 YNNKEL (reference sequence). Trimming cost V 4 bases and J 1 base; bases outside gene matches: 8. The CDR3, as DNA: TGTGCCAGCAGCCCGGGACTAGCGGGGGGTGCCCTGGCCAAAAACATTCAGTACTTC. Its protein product is CASSPGLAGGALAKNIQYF.

This chain uses TRBV5-1 with TRBJ2-1; TRBD1 matches at 10 bases. Germline values: CDR1 SGHRS, CDR2 YFSETQ. Trimming removed 2 bases from V and 10 bases from J; junction bases left unmatched: 9. The CDR3 loop spans 15 amino acids. In DNA form, the CDR3 reads TGCGCCAGCAGCTTAAGACAGGGGGCGGGAGAAGAGCAGTTCTTC. Amino acids: CASSLRQGAGEEQFF.

This rearrangement joins TRBV19 to TRBJ1-2, with a tentative D call TRBD1 (6 bases). The CDR3 totals 16 residues. The germline gives CDR1 LNHDA, CDR2 SQIVND (reference sequence). Trimming stripped 5 bases from V and 8 bases from J, with 24 bases between. The CDR3 is CASSVRTGWEISGYTF. The CDR3 region has the DNA TGTGCCAGTAGTGTCCGCACAGGGTGGGAGATCTCGGGCTACACCTTC.

This chain joins TRBV6-2 or TRBV6-3 and TRBJ2-5; a possible D gene is TRBD2 (6 bases). With 1 base removed from V and 4 bases from J, the gap between germline ends came to 7 bases. The CDR3 covers 13 residues. The germline V gene encodes CDR1 MNHEY and CDR2 SVGEGT. CDR3 protein: CASSYLGGETQYF. CDR3 DNA: TGTGCCAGCAGTTACTTGGGAGGAGAGACCCAGTACTTC.

The V call is TRBV29-1, the J call TRBJ2-1; D perhaps matches TRBD1 (6 bases). There are 14 residues in the CDR3. Germline V lookup: CDR1 SQVTM, CDR2 ANQGSEA. Between the trimmed V and J ends, which lost 7 bases and 9 bases, there was a span of 22 bases. DNA for the CDR3: TGCAGCGCCAGTCAGGGGTACAATGCGGGTGAGCAGTTCTTC. Translation gives CSASQGYNAGEQFF.

The chain links TRBV2 to TRBJ1-1; D not resolved. The CDR3 has 12 residues. Trimming shortened V by 5 bases and J by 10 bases, and 14 bases separated the two germline ends. CDR1 and CDR2 from the germline V gene are SNHLY and FYNNEI. CDR3 in amino acids: CASSSQVLGAFF. The CDR3 nucleotides are TGTGCCAGCAGTAGTCAGGTCCTTGGAGCTTTCTTT.

V usage is TRBV7-9 and J usage is TRBJ1-4; no firm D call. Germline V lookup: CDR1 SEHNR, CDR2 FQNEAQ (reference sequence). This CDR3 has 14 residues. Trimming removed 5 bases at V and 2 bases at J, with 9 bases between. The CDR3 bases are TGTGCCAGCAGCGGAGGGAGGACTAATGAAAAACTGTTTTTT. Protein product: CASSGGRTNEKLFF. The variable domain in full, completed from reference TRBV7-9 and TRBJ1-4, reads DTGVSQNPRHKITKRGQNVTFRCDPISEHNRLYWYRQTLGQGPEFLTYFQNEAQLEKSRLLSDRFSAERPKGSFSTLEIQRTEQGDSAMYLCASSGGRTNEKLFFGSGTQLSVL.

The rearrangement uses TRBV29-1 and TRBJ1-1; D remains ambiguous. The ends were cut back, 3 bases at V and 4 bases at J, with 9 bases in the middle. The CDR3 contains 12 residues. Germline lookup yields CDR1 SQVTM and CDR2 ANQGSEA. The CDR3 region is CSVEVGITEAFF. The CDR3 nucleotides read TGCAGCGTTGAGGTCGGGATCACTGAAGCTTTCTTT.

This chain joins TRBV10-3 and TRBJ1-1, with 12 bases lining up with TRBD1. CDR1 and CDR2 from the germline V gene are ENHRY and SYGVKD. V lost 6 bases to trimming and J lost 3 bases; unmatched junction nucleotides: 8. The CDR3 is 16 residues long. CDR3 amino acids: CAIRPGQGAGDTEAFF. The CDR3, as DNA: TGTGCCATCAGACCGGGACAGGGGGCCGGGGACACTGAAGCTTTCTTT.

V usage is TRBV6-5 and J usage is TRBJ2-5; 11 bases line up with TRBD1. CDR1 is MNHEY and CDR2 is SVGAGI in the germline V gene. The V segment lost 3 bases and the J segment 5 bases; nucleotides outside the gene matches: 5. CDR3 size: 15 residues. The CDR3 DNA sequence: TGTGCCAGCAGTTATGGACAGGGGGCGAAGGAGACCCAGTACTTC. This encodes CASSYGQGAKETQYF.

The count of this clone is one. The V gene is TRBV6-5, the J gene TRBJ1-2; D gene ambiguous. The CDR3 extends over 13 amino acids. Per the germline V gene, CDR1 is MNHEY and CDR2 is SVGAGI. V gave up 6 bases and J gave up 0 bases, with 8 bases separating them. The CDR3 DNA follows: TGTGCCAGCAGGGGCAGGCCTAACTATGGCTACACCTTC. As protein: CASRGRPNYGYTF.

This chain links TRBV6-5 with TRBJ2-1, with D possibly being TRBD1 (5 bases). Germline CDR1 MNHEY, CDR2 SVGAGI. The V gene lost 4 bases and the J gene lost 5 bases, with 9 bases spanning the gap. This CDR3 is 13 amino acids long. This CDR3 reads CASSLQANNEQFF. In nucleotides, the CDR3 is TGTGCCAGCAGTTTACAGGCGAACAATGAGCAGTTCTTC.

The CDR3 is CASSQDADSLYSNQPQHF. The CDR3, as DNA: TGCGCCAGCAGCCAAGACGCTGACAGCCTTTATAGCAATCAGCCCCAGCATTTT. The chain couples TRBV4-1 to TRBJ1-5, with D tentatively TRBD1 (5 bases). This CDR3 comprises 18 residues. Germline lookup yields CDR1 MGHRA and CDR2 YSYEKL. The V and J ends lost 0 bases and 0 bases respectively, with 15 bases between them.

The chain recombines TRBV2 with TRBJ2-3, with 11 bases that match TRBD2. Trimming took 7 bases from V and 1 from J; bases not matched to a gene: 4. The CDR3 has 15 amino acids. Germline V lookup: CDR1 SNHLY, CDR2 FYNNEI. The CDR3 is CASTKTSGGTDTQYF. In nucleotides, the CDR3 is TGTGCCAGCACCAAGACTAGCGGGGGCACAGATACGCAGTATTTT.

This chain uses TRBV5-1 with TRBJ1-1; D gene uncertain. Trimming removed 4 bases at V and 6 bases at J, with 13 bases between. This CDR3 has 13 residues. Germline CDR1 is SGHRS and CDR2 is YFSETQ. CDR3 coding DNA: TGCGCCAGCAGCCTGGATACGAGCCCTGAAGCTTTCTTT. Its protein is CASSLDTSPEAFF.

This chain connects TRBV18 to TRBJ2-3; D call uncertain. The V end was cut by 5 bases, the J end by 0 bases, with 12 bases between. Per the germline V gene, CDR1 is KGHSH and CDR2 is LQKENI. CDR3 length: 15 residues. This CDR3 reads CASSERVTSTDTQYF. The DNA for the CDR3 is TGTGCCAGCTCAGAACGGGTCACTAGCACAGATACGCAGTATTTT.

The chain couples TRBV9 to TRBJ1-3; 7 bases fit TRBD1. The CDR3 runs 18 residues. Germline V gene lookup returns CDR1 SGDLS and CDR2 YYNGEE. With 0 bases clipped from V and 0 bases from J, the junction kept 9 bases outside the gene matches. The CDR3 region has the DNA TGTGCCAGCAGCGTAGCAGGAACAGGGGCGAGCTCTGGAAACACCATATATTTT. Residues: CASSVAGTGASSGNTIYF.

This rearrangement joins TRBV2 to TRBJ2-1, with a weak D call TRBD2 (5 bases). CDR3 size: 15 residues. Trimming stripped 2 bases from V and 0 bases from J, with 8 bases between. Germline assignment: CDR1 SNHLY and CDR2 FYNNEI. CDR3 amino acids: CASSEQDFSYNEQFF. CDR3 bases: TGTGCCAGCAGTGAACAGGACTTCTCCTACAATGAGCAGTTCTTC.

The gene calls are TRBV12-5 and TRBJ1-1; D gene ambiguous. With 4 bases removed from V and 11 bases from J, the gap between germline ends came to 14 bases. This CDR3 has 12 residues. Germline CDR1 and CDR2: LGHNT and FRNRAP. CDR3 in amino acids: CASGSPGIRAFF. CDR3 nucleotide sequence: TGTGCTAGTGGTTCCCCGGGGATTCGGGCTTTCTTT.

This clone came up once. The rearrangement joins TRBV27 to TRBJ2-7; D is perhaps TRBD2 (6 bases). CDR3 length equals 16 residues. The V gene's germline CDR1 is MNHEY and CDR2 SMNVEV (reference sequence). With 1 base removed from V and 6 bases from J, the gap between germline ends came to 19 bases. CDR3 region: CASSLYLGGELSEQYF. CDR3 in DNA: TGTGCCAGCAGTTTATATTTGGGCGGGGAGTTAAGCGAGCAGTACTTC.

The chain joins TRBV18 to TRBJ2-5; 8 nucleotides match TRBD1. There are 16 residues in the CDR3. Germline V gives CDR1 KGHSH, CDR2 LQKENI. Unmatched junction bases numbered 11, after V lost 4 bases and J lost 4 bases. The CDR3 is CASSRSRAGTGETQYF. CDR3 nucleotides: TGTGCCAGCTCACGCTCCAGGGCAGGGACAGGAGAGACCCAGTACTTC.